Following are 22 T cell receptor beta chains from one sample sequenced in a study of response to subunit inactivated influenza vaccine. In TCRdb, the RT-PCR reads were re-called with MiXCR into one record per CDR3 protein. The table lists roughly 790,000 distinct CDR3 sequences, over 20% of them singletons. The sample consisted of PBMCs from blood, taken about 5 days after vaccination. These receptors were obtained from a man aged 50 or older who received an inactivated influenza vaccine.

This clonotype was seen a few times. This chain links TRBV6-1 with TRBJ2-1; TRBD2 matches 8 bases. Trimming removed 11 bases from V and 4 bases from J; junction bases left unmatched: 7. Germline V gene lookup returns CDR1 MNHNS and CDR2 SASEGT. The CDR3 covers 13 residues. The CDR3 here is CALREDNYNEQFF. CDR3 coding DNA: TGTGCCCTGCGGGAGGACAATTACAATGAGCAGTTCTTC.

This clonotype was observed a handful of times. V is TRBV5-1 and J is TRBJ1-1, with no clear D. V was cut by 0 bases and J by 1 base, with 10 bases left in between. The germline V gene has CDR1 SGHRS and CDR2 YFSETQ. The CDR3 is made up of 15 amino acids. The CDR3 sequence: CASSLEWGTNTEAFF. CDR3 sequence (DNA): TGCGCCAGCAGCTTGGAGTGGGGAACGAACACTGAAGCTTTCTTT. Combining the CDR3 with reference TRBV5-1 and TRBJ1-1 gives the whole variable domain KAGVTQTPRYLIKTRGQQVTLSCSPISGHRSVSWYQQTPGQGLQFLFEYFSETQRNKGNFPGRFSGRQFSNSRSEMNVSTLELGDSALYLCASSLEWGTNTEAFFGQGTRLTVV.

The DNA for the CDR3 is TGCAGTGCTAGAGGGGGAGCCGAAGATACGCAGTATTTT. The encoded protein is CSARGGAEDTQYF. The chain carries TRBV20-1 and TRBJ2-3; possibly TRBD2 for D (5 bases). V gave up 1 base and J gave up 5 bases, with 10 bases separating them. The CDR3 loop spans 13 amino acids. Per the germline V gene, CDR1 is DFQATT and CDR2 is SNEGSKA (reference sequence).

V usage is TRBV3-1 and J usage is TRBJ1-1; 7 nucleotides line up with TRBD1. The V and J ends lost 3 bases and 0 bases, in that order; junction bases with no gene match: 4. The CDR3 covers 15 residues. Germline CDR1 LGHDT, CDR2 YNNKEL (reference sequence). The CDR3 coding sequence is TGTGCCAGCAGCCACCTGACAGGGATGAACACTGAAGCTTTCTTT. It specifies CASSHLTGMNTEAFF.

J is TRBJ1-3 and V is TRBV30; D not certain. Trimming took off 4 bases at V and 8 bases at J, with 15 bases between the two ends. This CDR3 has 13 residues. Germline V gene sequence: CDR1 GTSNPN, CDR2 SVGIG (reference sequence). In DNA form, the CDR3 reads TGTGCCTGGACCCACGAGAGGGTCCACACCATATATTTT. Translation: CAWTHERVHTIYF. The full variable domain, rest sourced from reference TRBV30 and TRBJ1-3, is SQTIHQWPATLVQPVGSPLSLECTVEGTSNPNLYWYRQAAGRGLQLLFYSVGIGQISSEVPQNLSASRPQDRQFILSSKKLLLSDSGFYLCAWTHERVHTIYFGEGSWLTVV.

In this sample, this clonotype turned up a few times. This chain links TRBV19 with TRBJ2-4; D not certain. The V end was cut by 4 bases, the J end by 3 bases, with 13 bases between. CDR1 is LNHDA and CDR2 is SQIVND in the germline V gene (reference sequence). The CDR3 has 15 residues. This CDR3 is CASSKPFGRKNIQYF. CDR3 in DNA: TGTGCCAGTAGTAAGCCGTTCGGGCGCAAAAACATTCAGTACTTC.

This chain links TRBV4-3 with TRBJ2-1; 10 nucleotides match TRBD2. Germline values: CDR1 LGHNA, CDR2 YSLEER. V dropped 2 bases and J dropped 10; count of bases not matched to a gene: 11. The CDR3 consists of 16 residues. This CDR3 is CASSQIPGTSVSEQFF. For the CDR3, the DNA is TGCGCCAGCAGCCAAATCCCCGGGACTAGCGTTTCCGAGCAGTTCTTC.

The genes are TRBV12-3 or TRBV12-4 and TRBJ2-7; no firm D call. The CDR3 spans 12 residues. Between the trimmed V and J ends, which lost 7 bases and 13 bases, there was a span of 20 bases. This CDR3 reads CASTTNSGPKYF. For the CDR3, the DNA is TGTGCCAGCACCACAAACAGTGGGCCAAAATACTTC.

This clonotype was seen repeatedly, ten times or more. The V call is TRBV7-9, the J call TRBJ2-1; D is undetermined. This CDR3 is 15 amino acids long. The germline V gene has CDR1 SEHNR and CDR2 FQNEAQ (reference sequence). V shed 5 bases and J shed 1 base, with 12 bases lying between them. CDR3 sequence (DNA): TGTGCCAGCAGCCCAACTTGGCGATCCTACAATGAGCAGTTCTTC. Encoded protein: CASSPTWRSYNEQFF. The full variable domain, in which reference TRBV7-9 and TRBJ2-1 provide the parts outside the CDR3, is DTGVSQNPRHKITKRGQNVTFRCDPISEHNRLYWYRQTLGQGPEFLTYFQNEAQLEKSRLLSDRFSAERPKGSFSTLEIQRTEQGDSAMYLCASSPTWRSYNEQFFGPGTRLTVL.

This clonotype was seen a few times. The chain carries TRBV20-1 and TRBJ2-1, with TRBD1 as a possible D gene (6 bases). This CDR3 region has 16 residues. In germline, CDR1 is DFQATT, CDR2 SNEGSKA (reference sequence). V shed 1 base and J shed 6 bases, with 19 bases lying between them. CDR3 region: CSARGWGQGSFNEQFF. The DNA for the CDR3 is TGCAGTGCTAGAGGTTGGGGGCAGGGGAGTTTCAATGAGCAGTTCTTC.

V gene TRBV24-1 combines with J gene TRBJ2-3; 8 bases align to TRBD1. The CDR3 is 16 residues long. V trimming: 2 bases; J trimming: 2 bases; junction bases outside the gene matches: 5. Germline V gives CDR1 KGHDR, CDR2 SFDVKD. The CDR3 nucleotides are TGTGCCACCAGTGATTGGACAGGGTGGATCACAGATACGCAGTATTTT. This codes for CATSDWTGWITDTQYF.

This clonotype came up once. The chain carries TRBV3-1 and TRBJ2-7; 7 bases align to TRBD1. J was trimmed by 4 bases and V by 3 bases; bases with no gene match: 9. The germline V gene encodes CDR1 LGHDT and CDR2 YNNKEL (reference sequence). This CDR3 has 15 residues. The CDR3 sequence: CASSQSANRGYEQYF. CDR3 coding DNA: TGTGCCAGCAGCCAGTCCGCGAACAGGGGTTACGAGCAGTACTTC.

The rearrangement uses TRBV5-5 and TRBJ1-6; TRBD1 aligns across 9 bases. V lost 2 bases to trimming and J lost 10 bases; unmatched junction nucleotides: 4. Germline V CDR1 and CDR2: SGHKS, YYEKEE (reference sequence). This CDR3 has 14 residues. The CDR3 nucleotides read TGTGCCAGCAGCTTCGGGACAGGGTTGTCACCCCTCCACTTT. This codes for CASSFGTGLSPLHF.

This clonotype was seen repeatedly, ten times or more. A junction boundary mismatches the germline segment, possibly from a read error. The gene calls are TRBV7-3 and TRBJ2-3, with no clear D. Looked up from germline, CDR1 is SGHTA and CDR2 is FQGTGA. The CDR3 spans 13 residues. DNA of the CDR3: TGTGCCAGCAGTTTAACTGGCCCAGATACGCAGTATTTT. It yields the protein CASSLTGPDTQYF.

The chain couples TRBV4-3 to TRBJ1-2, with a possible D match to TRBD1 (6 bases). The V and J ends lost 3 bases and 3 bases respectively, with 8 bases between them. The CDR3 is made up of 13 amino acids. From germline, CDR1 is LGHNA and CDR2 YSLEER. CDR3 nucleotide sequence: TGCGCCAGCAGCCACAACAGGGACTATGGCTACACCTTC. Protein sequence: CASSHNRDYGYTF.

The chain joins TRBV5-1 to TRBJ2-7, with 13 bases matching TRBD2. The V gene end was trimmed by 6 bases and the J gene end by 2 bases; junction bases not matched to a gene: 5. CDR3 length: 15 residues. Germline assignment: CDR1 SGHRS and CDR2 YFSETQ. CDR3 sequence: CASKEGLAGTYEQYF. For the CDR3, the DNA is TGCGCCAGCAAGGAGGGACTAGCGGGAACCTACGAGCAGTACTTC.

V gene TRBV9 combines with J gene TRBJ1-4, with D unclear. This CDR3 spans 15 amino acids. Trimming cost V 2 bases and J 0 bases, with 8 bases left between them. CDR1 and CDR2 from the germline V gene are SGDLS and YYNGEE. For the CDR3, the DNA is TGTGCCAGCAGCGTCTACGGAGCAACTAATGAAAAACTGTTTTTT. This sequence encodes CASSVYGATNEKLFF.

The CDR3 reads CASSPPGLWYEQYF. The CDR3 bases are TGTGCCAGCTCACCACCGGGACTATGGTACGAGCAGTACTTC. J is TRBJ2-7 and V is TRBV18; the match to TRBD2 covers 7 bases. V shed 0 bases, J shed 4 bases, and the junction held 3 bases outside the gene matches. Germline values: CDR1 KGHSH, CDR2 LQKENI. The CDR3 extends over 14 amino acids. Looking up the rest from reference TRBV18 and TRBJ2-7 gives the full variable domain: NAGVMQNPRHLVRRRGQEARLRCSPMKGHSHVYWYRQLPEEGLKFMVYLQKENIIDESGMPKERFSAEFPKEGPSILRIQQVVRGDSAAYFCASSPPGLWYEQYFGPGTRLTVT.

Only a few counts were recorded for this clonotype. The V and J genes are TRBV7-2 and TRBJ1-6; 7 nucleotides line up with TRBD1. This CDR3 has 15 residues. Trimming took 5 bases from V and 10 from J; bases not matched to a gene: 11. Per the germline V gene, CDR1 is SGHTA and CDR2 is FQGNSA. The CDR3 DNA reads as TGTGCCAGCAGCCCCCGGACAGGTGCCTTCTCACCCCTCCACTTT. Encoded protein: CASSPRTGAFSPLHF.

The chain uses TRBV4-1 and TRBJ1-1; TRBD1 is a possible D gene (6 bases). CDR1 and CDR2 (germline): MGHRA, YSYEKL. Trimming took 5 bases from V and 7 from J, leaving 17 bases between them. The CDR3 contains 14 residues. Here the CDR3 reads CASSASQGRVEAFF. The DNA of the CDR3 is TGCGCCAGCAGCGCATCACAGGGTAGGGTTGAAGCTTTCTTT.

This clonotype was counted a single time. The chain has TRBV7-9 and TRBJ1-1; no firm D call. With 1 base removed from V and 0 bases from J, the gap between germline ends came to 12 bases. The CDR3 has 16 amino acids. Germline CDR1 reads SEHNR; CDR2 reads FQNEAQ (reference sequence). CDR3 in amino acids: CASSLGGIELNTEAFF. The CDR3 DNA follows: TGTGCCAGCAGCTTAGGAGGCATAGAGCTGAACACTGAAGCTTTCTTT.

This rearrangement joins TRBV10-3 to TRBJ2-1; no clear D. The V gene lost 6 bases and the J gene lost 0 bases, with 9 bases spanning the gap. The CDR3 has 14 amino acids. Per germline, CDR1 ENHRY and CDR2 SYGVKD. CDR3 residues: CAISRESSYNEQFF. CDR3 DNA: TGTGCCATCAGCCGCGAGAGCTCCTACAATGAGCAGTTCTTC.